This T cell receptor (beta chain) was sequenced for a study of blood T cell repertoires in COVID-19. Study summary: From the United States, Italy and Spain came samples of acute and convalescent COVID-19. PBMCs, B-cell-depleted T cells, or T cells provided the cDNA or gDNA that made up the material.

Authors' processing steps: Quantification of nucleated cells was approximated via reference gene primer amplification. Repertoires were generated with immunoSEQ multiplex PCR, while TCRdb's copy carries only in-frame clones and drops some. That table supplies the V and J calls and clone size; D and trimming were determined from the DNA. The sample lists about 73,000 clones; over 70% were seen once. The V gene's germline CDR1 is MDHEN and CDR2 SYDVKM. CDR3 length: 12 residues. Trimming took 8 bases from V and 3 from J, leaving 11 bases between them. Sequenced sample: peripheral blood. The gene calls are TRBV28 and TRBJ2-7; TRBD2 might be the D (6 bases). The sequence was obtained from a man at least 80 years old with active or convalescent COVID-19. This chain's CDR3 is CASSGTRYEQYF. CDR3 bases: TGTGCCAGCTCCGGGACTCGCTACGAGCAGTACTTC. The whole variable domain, remainder taken from reference TRBV28 and TRBJ2-7, is DVKVTQSSRYLVKRTGEKVFLECVQDMDHENMFWYRQDPGLGLRLIYFSYDVKMKEKGDIPEGYSVSREKKERFSLILESASTNQTSMYLCASSGTRYEQYFGPGTRLTVT.